Sequencing of this T cell receptor (beta chain) was carried out in a study of graft-versus-host responses after intestinal transplantation. Study outcomes and limitations: GvH clones detected in recipient marrow included some appearing first in ileum or blood. High graft-versus-host to host-versus-graft T cell clonal ratios marked allografts of patients with graft-donor macrochimerism.

V dropped 6 bases and J dropped 8; count of bases not matched to a gene: 5. This CDR3 region has 12 residues. Per the germline V gene, CDR1 is MNHEY and CDR2 is SVGAGI. A note on this clone: The antigen is unknown. In the same sample, other DNA sequences code for this CDR3.

Using immunoSEQ multiplex PCR, the repertoire was profiled, and TCRdb retains in-frame clones only, with some absent. This table has 35,000 to 45,000 clones, 89% appearing once. This clonotype was obtained from a human patient who received an intestinal transplant, so some T cells may come from the graft donor. The material sequenced was PBMCs, taken 267 days after transplant. The chain combines TRBV6-5 with TRBJ1-2; TRBD1 matches at 8 bases. CDR3 loop: CASRGQGRGYTF. Here the CDR3 DNA reads TGTGCCAGCAGAGGACAGGGAAGGGGCTACACCTTC.